This entry lists 18 T cell receptor beta chains sequenced from one sample in a study of T cells in Graves' hyperthyroidism and ophthalmopathy (dated by TCRdb to about 2019). The library was made by multiplex PCR. The sample was run on an Illumina HiSeq 2000. The TCR beta CDR3 regions were amplified from RNA transcripts. The first round of RT-PCR for the TCR CDR3 was performed with the HTBI primer set and the Qiagen OneStep RT-PCR kit. TCRdb handled the public reads itself, with Q25 trimming in fastp and clone calling in MiXCR, and kept productive beta chains. Identical CDR3 protein sequences are pooled into one entry, listed with their most common genes and DNA. The sample table lists more than 300,000 distinct CDR3 sequences, around a sixth of them with a count of one. The top ten hold 40% of the sample. The specimen sequenced was blood. These receptors originate from a man between 18 and 29 years old with Graves' ophthalmopathy.

This clonotype was counted at least ten times. This chain connects TRBV28 to TRBJ1-5; 8 nucleotides line up with TRBD1. Trimming at V came to 6 bases and at J to 1 base, leaving 8 bases not matched to a gene. CDR1 is MDHEN and CDR2 is SYDVKM in the germline V gene. The CDR3 has 16 amino acids. The chain's CDR3 is CASSSGQGGSNQPQHF. For the CDR3, the DNA is TGTGCCAGCAGCTCTGGACAGGGTGGGAGCAATCAGCCCCAGCATTTT.

This clonotype was observed many times. The J gene is TRBJ1-5, the V gene TRBV6-5, with D maybe TRBD1 (6 bases). Trimming removed 2 bases from V and 3 bases from J, with 11 bases in between. The CDR3 is 15 amino acids. The germline V gene encodes CDR1 MNHEY and CDR2 SVGAGI. The CDR3 here is CASSYRGGSNQPQHF. CDR3 in DNA: TGTGCCAGCAGTTACCGGGGGGGCTCCAATCAGCCCCAGCATTTT.

This clonotype showed up just a few times. This rearrangement joins TRBV9 to TRBJ2-1; TRBD1 is a possible D gene (5 bases). The CDR3 length is 15 residues. Trimming pared 3 bases from V and 3 bases from J, leaving 13 bases between. The V gene's germline CDR1 is SGDLS and CDR2 YYNGEE. The CDR3 bases are TGTGCCAGCAGCGGAGACAGATCATTCTACAATGAGCAGTTCTTC. Its translation is CASSGDRSFYNEQFF. The entire variable domain, with the rest obtained from reference TRBV9 and TRBJ2-1, is as follows: DSGVTQTPKHLITATGQRVTLRCSPRSGDLSVYWYQQSLDQGLQFLIQYYNGEERAKGNILERFSAQQFPDLHSELNLSSLELGDSALYFCASSGDRSFYNEQFFGPGTRLTVL.

Many counts were recorded for this clonotype. The V and J genes are TRBV5-8 and TRBJ2-7, with no clear D. The CDR3 contains 13 residues. Germline CDR1 SGHTS, CDR2 YDEGEE. V lost 5 bases, J lost 6 bases, and 15 bases lay in between. The chain's CDR3 is CASRSWGRVEQYF. As DNA, the CDR3 is TGTGCCAGCAGATCCTGGGGTCGGGTCGAGCAGTACTTC.

This clonotype was seen repeatedly, ten times or more. The chain couples TRBV6-2 or TRBV6-3 to TRBJ2-7, with 7 bases identical to TRBD1. Germline-derived CDR1 and CDR2 are MNHEY and SVGEGT. J gave up 3 bases and V 7 bases, and 9 bases lay outside the gene matches. The length of the CDR3 is 14 residues. This CDR3 reads CASNSRDSHYEQYF. CDR3 coding DNA: TGTGCCAGCAACTCCCGGGACAGTCACTACGAGCAGTACTTC.

The V and J genes are TRBV7-6 and TRBJ2-2, with D possibly matching TRBD2 (7 bases). The germline V gene has CDR1 SGHVS and CDR2 FNYEAQ. V was clipped by 6 bases and J by 7 bases, with 21 bases between them. The CDR3 has 16 amino acids. CDR3 sequence reads: CASSKTYGGLDGELFF. The CDR3 DNA reads TGTGCCAGCAGTAAAACCTACGGGGGGCTTGACGGGGAGCTGTTTTTT. Drawing the rest from reference TRBV7-6 and TRBJ2-2, the complete variable domain is GAGVSQSPRYKVTKRGQDVALRCDPISGHVSLYWYRQALGQGPEFLTYFNYEAQQDKSGLPNDRFSAERPEGSISTLTIQRTEQRDSAMYRCASSKTYGGLDGELFFGEGSRLTVL.

There are many counts of this clonotype. The gene calls are TRBV20-1 and TRBJ1-1; D not certain. Per the germline V gene, CDR1 is DFQATT and CDR2 is SNEGSKA (reference sequence). The V end was cut by 7 bases, the J end by 5 bases, with 11 bases between. This CDR3 is 11 amino acids long. This CDR3 reads CSVEVVTEAFF. The CDR3 DNA sequence: TGCAGTGTCGAGGTGGTTACTGAAGCTTTCTTT.

This clonotype occurred once. Given a much more abundant clone one base away, this may be a read error. The chain is built from TRBV27 and TRBJ2-7; D tentatively fits TRBD1 or TRBD2 (5 bases each). CDR3 size: 13 residues. Germline CDR1 reads MNHEY; CDR2 reads SMNVEV (reference sequence). The V and J ends lost 7 bases and 3 bases respectively, with 13 bases between them. The CDR3 reads CASTSGAYYEQYF. The CDR3 nucleotides are TGTGCCAGCACCTCCGGGGCCTACTACGAGCAGTACTTC.

The J gene is TRBJ1-1, the V gene TRBV7-3; 10 nucleotides match TRBD1. Trimming cost V 6 bases and J 6 bases; bases outside gene matches: 4. From germline, CDR1 is SGHTA and CDR2 FQGTGA. This CDR3 has 13 residues. Here the CDR3 reads CASRSGTGAEAFF. In nucleotides, the CDR3 is TGTGCCAGCAGGTCCGGGACAGGGGCTGAAGCTTTCTTT.

The chain recombines TRBV6-1 with TRBJ1-2; 7 positions match TRBD1. V lost 8 bases to trimming and J lost 4 bases; unmatched junction nucleotides: 10. Germline CDR1 and CDR2: MNHNS and SASEGT. There are 14 residues in the CDR3. The CDR3 nucleotides are TGTGCCAGCGAGACAGGGAGGAGGACCTATGGCTACACCTTC. As protein: CASETGRRTYGYTF.

This clonotype showed up just a few times. The chain employs TRBV7-3 and TRBJ2-3, with 11 bases lining up with TRBD2. The germline gives CDR1 SGHTA, CDR2 FQGTGA. The J segment lost 2 bases and the V segment lost 3 bases, leaving 1 base of the junction unmatched. This CDR3 comprises 15 residues. CDR3 DNA sequence: TGTGCCAGCAGCTTTAGCGGGGGGGCCACAGATACGCAGTATTTT. Translated, it gives CASSFSGGATDTQYF.

This clonotype appeared a single time. V gene TRBV6-5 combines with J gene TRBJ2-6; D remains unclear. Germline V gene sequence: CDR1 MNHEY, CDR2 SVGAGI. V lost 4 bases and J 0 bases, leaving 7 bases between the germline ends. The CDR3 has 15 residues. The CDR3 DNA follows: TGTGCCAGCAGTTTTGGAAGCTCTGGGGCCAACGTCCTGACTTTC. Residues: CASSFGSSGANVLTF.

This clonotype was observed a handful of times. The chain recombines TRBV7-6 with TRBJ2-1; 8 nucleotides align to TRBD2. This CDR3 spans 18 amino acids. V shed 4 bases, J shed 7 bases, and the junction held 18 bases outside the gene matches. The germline V gene encodes CDR1 SGHVS and CDR2 FNYEAQ. CDR3 loop: CASSSGTEAGTRYNEQFF. CDR3 nucleotide sequence: TGTGCCAGCAGCTCCGGGACGGAGGCCGGGACTAGGTATAATGAGCAGTTCTTC.

A few counts support this clonotype. J is TRBJ1-1 and V is TRBV5-5; 8 bases align to TRBD1. CDR1 and CDR2 (germline): SGHKS, YYEKEE (reference sequence). V shed 5 bases, J shed 7 bases, and the junction held 13 bases outside the gene matches. The CDR3 sequence is 15 residues long. CDR3 bases: TGTGCCAGCAGACTCGGACAGGGCTTGGGAGTTGAAGCTTTCTTT. It is translated as CASRLGQGLGVEAFF.

This clonotype was seen many times. The chain combines TRBV15 with TRBJ2-7, with D tentatively TRBD1 (6 bases). CDR1 is LNHNV and CDR2 is YYDKDF in the germline V gene (reference sequence). This CDR3 is built from 15 residues. The ends were cut back, 2 bases at V and 5 bases at J, with 16 bases in the middle. The CDR3 spells CATSRNTGFEDEQYF. DNA for the CDR3: TGTGCCACCAGCAGAAATACAGGGTTCGAGGACGAGCAGTACTTC.

About this clonotype: This may be a read error, as it is one base from a much larger clone. This sequence joins TRBV7-2 and TRBJ2-1; D might be TRBD2 (5 bases). V lost 5 bases, J lost 6 bases, and 14 bases lay in between. This CDR3 comprises 14 residues. Germline CDR1 SGHTA, CDR2 FQGNSA. This CDR3 is CASSPAWRTNEQFF. CDR3 DNA: TGTGCCAGCAGCCCGGCTTGGAGGACCAATGAGCAGTTCTTC.

This clonotype was observed a handful of times. The chain carries TRBV29-1 and TRBJ2-3; tentatively, D is TRBD1 or TRBD2 (5 bases each). V was clipped by 7 bases and J by 0 bases, with 11 bases between them. The CDR3 covers 13 residues. In germline, CDR1 is SQVTM, CDR2 ANQGSEA. CDR3 region: CSGLGGSTDTQYF. CDR3 DNA sequence: TGCAGCGGCCTTGGGGGAAGCACAGATACGCAGTATTTT.

This clonotype occurred a few times. The chain employs TRBV13 and TRBJ2-3, with 10 bases that match TRBD1. With V trimmed by 4 bases and J by 1 base, 11 bases remained unmatched. Germline CDR1 is PRHDT and CDR2 is FYEKMQ (reference sequence). This CDR3 comprises 18 residues. The CDR3 is CASSSTPGQGRGTDTQYF. The DNA for the CDR3 is TGTGCCAGCAGCTCCACACCGGGACAGGGGCGGGGCACAGATACGCAGTATTTT.